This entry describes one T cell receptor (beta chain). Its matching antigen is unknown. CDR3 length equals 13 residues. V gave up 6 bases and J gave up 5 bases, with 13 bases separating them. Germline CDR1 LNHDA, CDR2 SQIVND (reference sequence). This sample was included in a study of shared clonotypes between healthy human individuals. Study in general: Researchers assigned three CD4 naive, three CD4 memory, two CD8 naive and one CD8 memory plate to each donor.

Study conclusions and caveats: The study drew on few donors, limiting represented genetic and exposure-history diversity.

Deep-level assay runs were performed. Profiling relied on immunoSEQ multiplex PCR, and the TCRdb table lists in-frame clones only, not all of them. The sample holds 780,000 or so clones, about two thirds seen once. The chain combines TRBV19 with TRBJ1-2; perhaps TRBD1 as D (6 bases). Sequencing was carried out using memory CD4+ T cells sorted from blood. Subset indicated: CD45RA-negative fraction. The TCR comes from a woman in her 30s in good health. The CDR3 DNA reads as TGTGCCAGTAGGACCGGGACACCATATGGCTACACCTTC. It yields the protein CASRTGTPYGYTF. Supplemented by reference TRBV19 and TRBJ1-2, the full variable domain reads DGGITQSPKYLFRKEGQNVTLSCEQNLNHDAMYWYRQDPGQGLRLIYYSQIVNDFQKGDIAEGYSVSREKKESFPLTVTSAQKNPTAFYLCASRTGTPYGYTFGSGTRLTVV.